The T cell receptor beta chain described here comes from a study of shared clonotypes between healthy human individuals. V lost 2 bases, J lost 4 bases, and 18 bases lay in between. The CDR3 has 17 amino acids. Germline assignment: CDR1 MGHRA and CDR2 YSYEKL. The data were produced by immunoSEQ multiplex PCR, yet TCRdb's version contains in-frame clones alone and is incomplete. In the table there are under 200,000 clones, 90% to 95% of which are singletons. The sequence came from a woman between 25 and 40 years old in good health. The source material was naive CD4+ T cells sorted from blood. Described subset: CD45RA+ positively selected. The gene calls are TRBV4-1 and TRBJ1-3, with a tentative D call TRBD1 (6 bases). DNA of the CDR3: TGCGCCAGCAGCCAACCTGCCCGGGGGCGAAAGGGAAACACCATATATTTT. As protein: CASSQPARGRKGNTIYF.